These T cell receptor beta chains were read from a single sample in a study of blood T cells in healthy people across ages. TCRdb ran MiXCR on the 5' RACE reads and lists one entry per CDR3 protein. Here the sample spans roughly 800,000 distinct CDR3 sequences, roughly 64% being singletons. The specimen sequenced was blood. Source of these receptors: a young man in good health. Both conserved end residues are part of each CDR3. D genes are given only for firm matches. Rows give clone size only sometimes, using once, few, many, or a class for an expanded clone.

v_call	clone_size	d_call	j_call	cdr3_aa	cdr3_nt
TRBV3-1	.	.	TRBJ1-1	CASSHDRSEAFF	TGTGCCAGCAGCCACGACAGGTCTGAAGCTTTCTTT
TRBV28	.	TRBD1	TRBJ1-5	CASSPPIGTGNQPQHF	TGTGCCAGCAGCCCACCCATCGGGACAGGGAACCAGCCCCAGCATTTT
TRBV4-2	.	.	TRBJ1-2	CASGRGSSNGYTF	TGTGCCAGCGGACGGGGCAGCTCAAATGGCTACACCTTC
TRBV4-2	.	TRBD2	TRBJ2-5	CASSQDSSSGRASGETQYF	TGTGCCAGCAGCCAAGATAGTTCTAGCGGGAGGGCTAGCGGGGAGACCCAGTACTTC
TRBV28	.	.	TRBJ2-4	CASSQGPLAKNIQYF	TGTGCCAGCAGTCAGGGACCGCTAGCCAAAAACATTCAGTACTTC
TRBV20-1	.	TRBD2	TRBJ2-3	CSASGGGTSTDTQYF	TGCAGTGCTAGCGGGGGGGGTACTAGCACAGATACGCAGTATTTT
TRBV3-1	.	.	TRBJ2-1	CASSQESAAVEQFF	TGTGCCAGCAGCCAAGAGAGTGCAGCTGTTGAGCAGTTCTTC
TRBV5-5	.	.	TRBJ1-1	CASSFPGTAEAFF	TGTGCCAGCAGCTTCCCTGGCACGGCCGAAGCTTTCTTT
TRBV7-2	few	TRBD1	TRBJ1-5	CASSWDSSNQPQHF	TGTGCCAGCAGCTGGGACAGTAGCAATCAGCCCCAGCATTTT
TRBV20-1	few	.	TRBJ2-3	CSARAGTSSTDTQYF	TGCAGTGCTAGGGCCGGGACGTCTAGCACAGATACGCAGTATTTT
TRBV20-1	.	TRBD1	TRBJ1-5	CSAQGTNSNQPQHF	TGCAGTGCACAGGGGACGAATAGCAATCAGCCCCAGCATTTT
TRBV4-3	many	.	TRBJ2-2	CASSQDPGSGELFF	TGCGCCAGCAGCCAAGACCCGGGGTCCGGGGAGCTGTTTTTT
TRBV6-5	.	.	TRBJ2-1	CASSYSYGASYNEQFF	TGTGCCAGCAGTTACTCTTATGGAGCCTCCTACAATGAGCAGTTCTTC
TRBV10-3	.	.	TRBJ2-7	CAISESGGQYEQYF	TGTGCCATCAGTGAGTCTGGGGGCCAATACGAGCAGTACTTC
TRBV11-2	.	TRBD1	TRBJ2-7	CASSSGQGGIYEQYF	TGTGCCAGCAGCTCCGGACAGGGGGGAATCTACGAGCAGTACTTC
TRBV25-1	.	TRBD2	TRBJ2-3	CASSVPSGTNTDTQYF	TGTGCCAGCAGTGTTCCTAGCGGGACGAACACAGATACGCAGTATTTT
TRBV7-9	few	TRBD1	TRBJ2-7	CASSSSDPGTGHFYEQYF	TGTGCCAGCAGCTCTAGTGATCCCGGGACAGGACATTTCTACGAGCAGTACTTC
TRBV29-1	.	.	TRBJ2-3	CSVETVAGFTDTQYF	TGCAGCGTTGAAACCGTTGCGGGCTTCACAGATACGCAGTATTTT
TRBV20-1	few	.	TRBJ2-3	CSARDEAGPPDTQYF	TGCAGTGCTAGAGACGAGGCGGGACCACCAGATACGCAGTATTTT
TRBV25-1	many	.	TRBJ2-7	CASSGEKLYEQYF	TGTGCCAGCAGTGGGGAAAAACTCTACGAGCAGTACTTC
TRBV11-2	.	TRBD1	TRBJ2-1	CASSQATGAYEQFF	TGTGCCAGCAGCCAAGCGACAGGGGCGTATGAGCAGTTCTTC
TRBV25-1	.	.	TRBJ2-1	CASSEWVAETQFF	TGTGCCAGCAGTGAATGGGTTGCAGAGACCCAGTTCTTC
TRBV12-3/TRBV12-4	.	.	TRBJ1-2	CASSRPELHYGYTF	TGTGCCAGCAGCCGACCGGAGCTCCACTATGGCTACACCTTC
TRBV3-1	.	TRBD1	TRBJ2-7	CASTKGFNRGNLYEQYF	TGTGCCAGCACGAAGGGATTCAACAGGGGGAATCTCTACGAGCAGTACTTC
TRBV20-1	.	TRBD2	TRBJ2-1	CSASLIGRVDNEQFF	TGCAGTGCTAGTTTAATCGGGAGGGTTGACAATGAGCAGTTCTTC
TRBV20-1	.	TRBD1	TRBJ2-5	CSARRPGQGKETQYF	TGCAGTGCTAGACGTCCGGGACAGGGGAAAGAGACCCAGTACTTC
TRBV25-1	.	.	TRBJ2-1	CASSDQTLVVDEQFF	TGTGCCAGCAGTGACCAGACTCTGGTGGTGGATGAGCAGTTCTTC
TRBV4-3	few	TRBD1	TRBJ2-7	CASSHGTGPGYEQYF	TGCGCCAGCAGCCACGGGACAGGGCCCGGCTACGAGCAGTACTTC
TRBV2	.	TRBD2	TRBJ2-1	CASSEIAGGFSLPFF	TGTGCCAGCAGTGAGATAGCGGGAGGGTTTAGTCTTCCGTTCTTC
TRBV20-1	few	TRBD2	TRBJ2-2	CSARGGTSGLGGELFF	TGCAGTGCTAGAGGAGGGACTAGCGGGTTAGGGGGGGAGCTGTTTTTT
TRBV20-1	.	.	TRBJ2-1	CSARDISGTTYNEQFF	TGCAGTGCTAGAGATATAAGCGGGACAACCTACAATGAGCAGTTCTTC
TRBV29-1	once	.	TRBJ1-2	CSVVGDRFGYGYTF	TGCAGCGTTGTCGGGGATAGGTTCGGATATGGCTACACCTTC
TRBV4-3	.	.	TRBJ2-1	CASSRVLTGQGGLAVDYEQFF	TGCGCCAGCAGCCGTGTGTTGACGGGACAGGGGGGACTAGCGGTCGACTATGAGCAGTTCTTC
TRBV20-1	.	.	TRBJ2-5	CSARAWANQETQYF	TGCAGTGCTAGAGCGTGGGCTAACCAAGAGACCCAGTACTTC
TRBV30	.	.	TRBJ2-6	CAWSLSPGANVLTF	TGTGCCTGGAGCCTCTCGCCGGGGGCCAACGTCCTGACTTTC
TRBV12-5	few	.	TRBJ2-5	CASSMSSAVETQYF	TGTGCTAGTAGTATGTCTAGCGCTGTAGAGACCCAGTACTTC
TRBV6-5	few	.	TRBJ2-3	CASGMSETSTDTQYF	TGTGCCAGCGGGATGTCGGAAACTAGCACAGATACGCAGTATTTT
TRBV29-1	.	TRBD1	TRBJ1-4	CSVQGQLATNEKLFF	TGCAGCGTTCAGGGACAGTTGGCAACTAATGAAAAACTGTTTTTT
TRBV4-2	.	.	TRBJ2-5	CASSQRGTDRQETQYF	TGTGCCAGCAGCCAGAGGGGTACGGACAGACAAGAGACCCAGTACTTC
TRBV4-3	.	TRBD2	TRBJ2-2	CASSQYLAGGPETGELFF	TGCGCCAGCAGCCAGTACTTAGCGGGAGGGCCGGAGACCGGGGAGCTGTTTTTT
TRBV19	.	TRBD1	TRBJ2-5	CASSPLGQGQETQYF	TGTGCCAGTAGTCCCCTGGGACAGGGCCAAGAGACCCAGTACTTC
TRBV20-1	once	.	TRBJ2-7	CSASTGWGYEQYF	TGCAGTGCGAGTACAGGGTGGGGCTACGAGCAGTACTTC
TRBV4-1	.	.	TRBJ2-1	CASSPRLVERDEQFF	TGCGCCAGCAGCCCGCGGTTGGTGGAGAGGGATGAGCAGTTCTTC